These 23 T cell receptor beta chains came from one sample sequenced in a study of blood T cell repertoires in COVID-19. Generated by immunoSEQ multiplex PCR, the TCRdb table keeps only in-frame clones and is missing some. The sample shows 300,000 to 400,000 clones, roughly 88% of them seen only once. The specimen was peripheral blood. All receptors derive from a woman aged 25 to 39 with COVID-19, enrolled during active disease.

The genes are TRBV27 and TRBJ1-2; D remains ambiguous. This CDR3 comprises 15 residues. CDR1 and CDR2 (germline): MNHEY, SMNVEV (reference sequence). With 3 bases removed from V and 1 base from J, the gap between germline ends came to 12 bases. The CDR3 protein is CASSFSPVGNYGYTF. As DNA, the CDR3 is TGTGCCAGCAGTTTTAGCCCGGTCGGTAACTATGGCTACACCTTC.

The V gene is TRBV2, the J gene TRBJ2-5; TRBD2 agrees at 8 bases. The germline V gene has CDR1 SNHLY and CDR2 FYNNEI. CDR3 length: 13 residues. With 8 bases clipped from V and 4 bases from J, the junction kept 6 bases outside the gene matches. In DNA form, the CDR3 reads TGTGCCAGCCGGGGGGGGATCGGAGAGACCCAGTACTTC. It specifies CASRGGIGETQYF.

This clone was detected a few times. This chain links TRBV30 with TRBJ2-7; 9 nucleotides agree with TRBD1. This CDR3 comprises 15 residues. CDR1 is GTSNPN and CDR2 is SVGIG in the germline V gene (reference sequence). The junction had 4 bases not matched to a gene; V was cut back by 0 bases and J by 1 base. The CDR3 DNA is TGTGCCTGGAGTGTCCCCGGGACAGGGTCCTACGAGCAGTACTTC. Protein sequence: CAWSVPGTGSYEQYF.

This chain connects TRBV24-1 to TRBJ1-4; a weak D match, TRBD1 (5 bases). This CDR3 spans 14 amino acids. V shed 3 bases and J shed 7 bases, with 11 bases lying between them. Germline CDR1 is KGHDR and CDR2 is SFDVKD. Here the CDR3 reads CATSDGAVREKLFF. CDR3 sequence (DNA): TGTGCCACCAGTGATGGGGCAGTTCGTGAAAAACTGTTTTTT.

This clone was observed a few times. This chain links TRBV7-9 with TRBJ1-6; no reliable D call. V lost 3 bases to trimming and J lost 5 bases, with 2 bases between them. The CDR3 is 12 residues long. Germline assignment: CDR1 SEHNR and CDR2 FQNEAQ (reference sequence). The CDR3 region is CASSFNNSPLHF. The CDR3 nucleotides are TGTGCCAGCAGCTTCAATAATTCACCCCTCCACTTT.

V usage is TRBV19 and J usage is TRBJ2-3, with TRBD1 matching over 7 bases. Germline CDR1 is LNHDA and CDR2 is SQIVND (reference sequence). V lost 3 bases to trimming and J lost 10 bases; unmatched junction nucleotides: 19. There are 17 residues in the CDR3. The CDR3 DNA reads as TGTGCCAGTAGTATCTTCCCCCCCAGGGGGATCCGAGAGGCGCAGTATTTT. This codes for CASSIFPPRGIREAQYF. Filled out from reference TRBV19 and TRBJ2-3, the complete variable domain reads DGGITQSPKYLFRKEGQNVTLSCEQNLNHDAMYWYRQDPGQGLRLIYYSQIVNDFQKGDIAEGYSVSREKKESFPLTVTSAQKNPTAFYLCASSIFPPRGIREAQYFGPGTRLTVL.

The chain uses TRBV6-5 and TRBJ1-1; 8 bases are a match to TRBD1. Unmatched junction bases numbered 9, after V lost 6 bases and J lost 6 bases. The germline V gene has CDR1 MNHEY and CDR2 SVGAGI. CDR3 length: 14 residues. The DNA for the CDR3 is TGTGCCAGCAGAACCGGACAGGGAATCGCTGAAGCTTTCTTT. Protein: CASRTGQGIAEAFF.

The CDR3 DNA follows: TGTGCCAGCAGCTCAATAACAGGGGGGTATAATTCACCCCTCCACTTT. This gives the protein CASSSITGGYNSPLHF. The rearrangement uses TRBV7-2 and TRBJ1-6, with 8 bases that match TRBD1. V gave up 4 bases and J gave up 4 bases; unmatched junction bases: 6. This CDR3 is 16 amino acids long. The germline gives CDR1 SGHTA, CDR2 FQGNSA.

V usage is TRBV6-5 and J usage is TRBJ1-1, with 7 bases lining up with TRBD1. J gave up 8 bases and V 3 bases, and 15 bases lay outside the gene matches. This CDR3 has 16 residues. The V gene's germline CDR1 is MNHEY and CDR2 SVGAGI. For the CDR3, the DNA is TGTGCCAGCAGTTATTTCCCTCCGGGACAGTTTACGGAAGCTTTCTTT. It codes for CASSYFPPGQFTEAFF.

The chain joins TRBV5-1 to TRBJ1-1; TRBD1 aligns across 9 bases. The CDR3 has 15 residues. Germline V gene lookup returns CDR1 SGHRS and CDR2 YFSETQ. Unmatched junction bases numbered 8, after V lost 4 bases and J lost 4 bases. The CDR3 DNA reads as TGCGCCAGCAGCACTGGGACAGGGACGGGCACTGAAGCTTTCTTT. It translates to CASSTGTGTGTEAFF. Combining the CDR3 with reference TRBV5-1 and TRBJ1-1 gives the whole variable domain KAGVTQTPRYLIKTRGQQVTLSCSPISGHRSVSWYQQTPGQGLQFLFEYFSETQRNKGNFPGRFSGRQFSNSRSEMNVSTLELGDSALYLCASSTGTGTGTEAFFGQGTRLTVV.

The chain carries TRBV5-1 and TRBJ1-4; D might be TRBD1 (6 bases). Germline V gene data show CDR1 as SGHRS and CDR2 as YFSETQ. Trimming stripped 3 bases from V and 4 bases from J, with 13 bases between. CDR3 size: 15 residues. The CDR3 loop is CASSSRAGDNEKLFF. The CDR3 nucleotides are TGCGCCAGCAGCTCACGTGCAGGGGATAATGAAAAACTGTTTTTT.

This chain joins TRBV19 and TRBJ1-2, with 7 bases matching TRBD1. Germline CDR1 LNHDA, CDR2 SQIVND (reference sequence). V was pared by 7 bases and J by 4 bases, with 12 bases of the junction left unmatched. The CDR3 sequence is 15 residues long. The CDR3 sequence: CASKTPGQISYGYTF. Here the CDR3 DNA reads TGTGCCAGTAAGACTCCGGGACAGATTTCCTATGGCTACACCTTC.

V usage is TRBV30 and J usage is TRBJ1-3; TRBD1 matches 7 bases. With 5 bases clipped from V and 1 base from J, the junction kept 2 bases outside the gene matches. CDR1 and CDR2 from the germline V gene are GTSNPN and SVGIG (reference sequence). CDR3 length equals 13 residues. This CDR3 reads CAWDRDSGNTIYF. The DNA of the CDR3 is TGTGCCTGGGACAGGGATTCTGGAAACACCATATATTTT.

The chain combines TRBV5-4 with TRBJ1-1; TRBD1 aligns across 9 bases. In germline, CDR1 is SGHNT, CDR2 YYREEE (reference sequence). J gave up 0 bases and V 4 bases, and 4 bases lay outside the gene matches. The CDR3 covers 15 residues. The CDR3 sequence: CASSHRTGVNTEAFF. CDR3 nucleotides: TGTGCCAGCAGCCATAGGACAGGGGTGAACACTGAAGCTTTCTTT.

CDR3 loop: CASSLEGGNQPQHF. The DNA of the CDR3 is TGTGCCAGCAGCCTAGAAGGGGGCAATCAGCCCCAGCATTTT. The chain couples TRBV7-9 to TRBJ1-5; D is possibly TRBD1 (5 bases). This CDR3 has 14 residues. The ends were cut back, 5 bases at V and 2 bases at J, with 10 bases in the middle. The V gene's germline CDR1 is SEHNR and CDR2 FQNEAQ (reference sequence). Full variable domain (outside the CDR3, taken from reference TRBV7-9 and TRBJ1-5): DTGVSQNPRHKITKRGQNVTFRCDPISEHNRLYWYRQTLGQGPEFLTYFQNEAQLEKSRLLSDRFSAERPKGSFSTLEIQRTEQGDSAMYLCASSLEGGNQPQHFGDGTRLSIL.

The sample holds a few counts of this clone. The J gene is TRBJ2-2, the V gene TRBV21-1; no check of the table's D call, TRBD1, against the DNA was made. TRBV21-1 is termed a pseudogene. This CDR3 contains 15 residues. In DNA, the CDR3 is TGTGCCAGCAGCGACCTGGACAGGAACACCGGGGAGCTGTTTTTT. Residues: CASSDLDRNTGELFF.

This clone came up once. The genes are TRBV4-1 and TRBJ2-7; possibly TRBD2 for D (5 bases). Germline V gene sequence: CDR1 MGHRA, CDR2 YSYEKL. This CDR3 contains 15 residues. The V end was cut by 1 base, the J end by 3 bases, with 13 bases between. As DNA, the CDR3 is TGCGCCAGCAGCCAAGGGTTGGCGGGTATCTACGAGCAGTACTTC. This encodes CASSQGLAGIYEQYF.

The chain links TRBV12-5 to TRBJ1-2; D unresolved. With 6 bases removed from V and 6 bases from J, the gap between germline ends came to 8 bases. The CDR3 is 11 residues long. Per the germline V gene, CDR1 is LGHNT and CDR2 is FRNRAP. This CDR3 is CASGRENGYTF. CDR3 in DNA: TGTGCTAGTGGACGGGAAAATGGCTACACCTTC.

V gene TRBV27 combines with J gene TRBJ2-5; D uncertain. Trimming removed 4 bases from V and 4 bases from J, with 13 bases in between. The CDR3 is 14 amino acids. CDR1 MNHEY and CDR2 SMNVEV come from the germline V gene (reference sequence). The CDR3 region is CASSYEATRETQYF. The CDR3 coding sequence is TGTGCCAGCAGTTACGAAGCTACTCGAGAGACCCAGTACTTC.

V is TRBV7-5 and J is TRBJ2-5; the listed D gene, TRBD2, was not tested against the DNA. TRBV7-5 corresponds to a pseudogene. This CDR3 contains 16 residues. CDR3 loop: CVRSSAGGSYQETQYF. CDR3 nucleotide sequence: TGTGTCAGAAGCTCAGCGGGAGGGTCCTACCAAGAGACCCAGTACTTC.

The chain combines TRBV28 with TRBJ1-5, with TRBD1 matching over 8 bases. Looked up from germline, CDR1 is MDHEN and CDR2 is SYDVKM. Germline trimming cut 8 bases from V and 1 base from J; bases unmatched to any gene: 10. The CDR3 covers 16 residues. The CDR3 region has the DNA TGTGCCAGCCCCCCCGGCAGGGGGCTAAGCAATCAGCCCCAGCATTTT. Its translation is CASPPGRGLSNQPQHF.

V gene TRBV19 combines with J gene TRBJ1-4, with 9 bases fitting TRBD1. The germline CDR1 and CDR2 sequences are LNHDA and SQIVND (reference sequence). The CDR3 runs to 14 residues. Trimming cost V 5 bases and J 5 bases; bases outside gene matches: 3. CDR3 coding DNA: TGTGCCAGTAGTCTAGGGACAGGGAATGAAAAACTGTTTTTT. Translated: CASSLGTGNEKLFF. Drawing the rest from reference TRBV19 and TRBJ1-4, the complete variable domain is DGGITQSPKYLFRKEGQNVTLSCEQNLNHDAMYWYRQDPGQGLRLIYYSQIVNDFQKGDIAEGYSVSREKKESFPLTVTSAQKNPTAFYLCASSLGTGNEKLFFGSGTQLSVL.

Points on this clone: The junction shows a germline mismatch at one end, possibly a read error. The rearrangement links TRBV19 to TRBJ2-3, with D possibly being TRBD2 (5 bases). Germline loops: CDR1 LNHDA, CDR2 SQIVND (reference sequence). CDR3 length equals 11 residues. For the CDR3, the DNA is TGTGCCAGTGGTAACGAGGGATACCCAAATTTT. It is translated as CASGNEGYPNF.